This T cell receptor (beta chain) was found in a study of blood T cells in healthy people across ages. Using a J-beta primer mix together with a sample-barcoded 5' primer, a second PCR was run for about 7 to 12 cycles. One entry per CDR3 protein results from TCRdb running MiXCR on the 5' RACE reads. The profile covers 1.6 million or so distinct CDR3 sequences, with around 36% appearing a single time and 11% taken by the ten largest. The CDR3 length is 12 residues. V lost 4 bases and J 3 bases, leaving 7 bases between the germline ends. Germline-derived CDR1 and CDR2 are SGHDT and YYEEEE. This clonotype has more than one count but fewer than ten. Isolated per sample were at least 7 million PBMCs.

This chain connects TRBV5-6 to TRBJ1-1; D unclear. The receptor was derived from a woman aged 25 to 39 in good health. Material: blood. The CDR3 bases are TGTGCCAGCAGCAGGCCGGACACTGAAGCTTTCTTT. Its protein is CASSRPDTEAFF.